The next 4 T cell receptor beta chains were all read from a single sample in a study of T cell responses to AZD1222 COVID-19 vaccine (dated by TCRdb to the early 2020s). The time point label of this sample denotes: baseline before first vaccination. The library was produced with the immunoSEQ multiplex PCR assay. TCRdb provides this immuneACCESS table in a form limited to in-frame rearrangements. Some clones are lacking; in checked studies, under half of them reflect an unresolved V gene, and why the rest are absent is not known. In all, the sample holds about 170,000 clones, and just under 95% of those were seen once. 1.6% of the sample goes to the ten largest clones. This specimen consisted of peripheral blood, obtained on day 0 of AZD1222 vaccination. These receptors were obtained from an adult in good health.

In its sample, this clone was seen once. J is TRBJ2-7 and V is TRBV10-3; D may be TRBD2 (5 bases). The V gene's germline CDR1 is ENHRY and CDR2 SYGVKD. CDR3 length: 13 residues. The V end was cut by 5 bases, the J end by 1 base, with 9 bases between. CDR3 bases: TGTGCCATCAGTAGGGAGCGGTCCTACGAGCAGTACTTC. Translation: CAISRERSYEQYF.

The chain links TRBV11-3 to TRBJ2-7; perhaps TRBD1 as D (6 bases). Germline lookup yields CDR1 SGHNT and CDR2 YENEEA. The CDR3 extends over 13 amino acids. V was trimmed by 5 bases and J by 10 bases, leaving 18 bases between them. This chain's CDR3 is CASSLRLGTSQYF. CDR3 nucleotide sequence: TGTGCCAGCAGCCTCAGGTTAGGGACATCTCAGTACTTC. Looking up the rest from reference TRBV11-3 and TRBJ2-7 gives the full variable domain: EAGVVQSPRYKIIEKKQPVAFWCNPISGHNTLYWYLQNLGQGPELLIRYENEEAVDDSQLPKDRFSAERLKGVDSTLKIQPAELGDSAVYLCASSLRLGTSQYFGPGTRLTVT.

The chain uses TRBV2 and TRBJ2-1; the match to TRBD2 covers 7 bases. The trim removed 7 bases at V and 0 bases at J, leaving 6 bases unmatched. The CDR3 contains 15 residues. Germline V gene sequence: CDR1 SNHLY, CDR2 FYNNEI. CDR3 amino acids: CASKTSWSSYNEQFF. CDR3 bases: TGTGCCAGCAAGACTAGCTGGAGCTCCTACAATGAGCAGTTCTTC.

The chain carries TRBV30 and TRBJ2-3; 11 bases map to TRBD1. Germline V lookup: CDR1 GTSNPN, CDR2 SVGIG (reference sequence). V dropped 2 bases and J dropped 4; count of bases not matched to a gene: 5. The CDR3 length is 15 residues. DNA for the CDR3: TGTGCCTGGAGTCGGACAGGGGGCTGGTCAGATACGCAGTATTTT. Translating it yields CAWSRTGGWSDTQYF.